Here is one TCR beta chain with its context. This CDR3 contains 15 residues. The V end lost 1 base, the J end lost 6 bases, and 17 bases lay between the germline ends. Germline CDR1 is SGHRS and CDR2 is YFSETQ. Libraries were prepared by immunoSEQ multiplex PCR; TCRdb keeps only in-frame clonotypes and omits some of them. There are 60,000 to 90,000 clones in the sample; around two thirds occur only once, and approximately 2.8% lies in the top ten. This sample is drawn from a study of blood T cell repertoires in COVID-19. The V and J genes are TRBV5-1 and TRBJ2-7; D may be TRBD2 (6 bases). The source material was peripheral blood. This TCR was sampled from a human donor with acute or convalescent COVID-19. The donor label of this sample is uncertain. CDR3 coding DNA: TGCGCCAGCAGCTTGACCCCGGGGACCGGGGGCGAGCAGTACTTC. Protein: CASSLTPGTGGEQYF.